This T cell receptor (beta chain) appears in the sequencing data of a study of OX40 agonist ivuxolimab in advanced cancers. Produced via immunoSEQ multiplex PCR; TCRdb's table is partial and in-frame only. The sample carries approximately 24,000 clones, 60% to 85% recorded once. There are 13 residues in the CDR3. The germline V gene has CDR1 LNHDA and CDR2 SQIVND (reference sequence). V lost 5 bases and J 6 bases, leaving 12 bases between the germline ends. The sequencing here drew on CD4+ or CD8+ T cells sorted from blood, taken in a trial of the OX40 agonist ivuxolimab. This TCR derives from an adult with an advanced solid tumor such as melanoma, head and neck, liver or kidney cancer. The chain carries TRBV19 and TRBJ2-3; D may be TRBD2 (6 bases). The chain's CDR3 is CASSLTRSDTQYF. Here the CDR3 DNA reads TGTGCCAGTAGTTTGACTAGATCTGATACGCAGTATTTT.